The T cell receptor (beta chain) under discussion was sequenced for a study of siplizumab effects on memory and regulatory T cells. The study assayed roughly 91,000 TCR templates per sample. The repertoire was sequenced with immunoSEQ multiplex PCR; TCRdb's copy has only in-frame clones and lacks some. The table shows around 100,000 clones, with around 90% occurring only once. Germline assignment: CDR1 MDHEN and CDR2 SYDVKM. V was pared by 3 bases and J by 1 base, with 16 bases between. The CDR3 is made up of 17 amino acids. V usage is TRBV28 and J usage is TRBJ2-4, with D possibly being TRBD1 or TRBD2 (5 bases each). The sample comprised non-Treg CD4+ T cells sorted from blood. The receptor's source is a human donor in good health. The CDR3: CASSFWDRVRAKNIQYF. The CDR3, as DNA: TGTGCCAGCAGTTTTTGGGACCGCGTTAGGGCCAAAAACATTCAGTACTTC.